This TCR beta chain is drawn from a study of blood T cell repertoires in COVID-19 (dated by TCRdb to between 2020 and 2021). In terms of the full investigation: Collaborator samples came from the United States, Italy and Spain and covered acute and convalescent phases of COVID-19. The dataset comprised deeply sampled blood TCRbeta repertoires from subjects exposed to, actively infected with, or recovered from COVID-19. The prospective study material was composed of cDNA or gDNA derived from T cells, B-cell-depleted T cells, or PBMCs. Samples came from the ongoing ImmuneRACE study (first 160 participants) plus 1,254 subjects from 6 global collaborators. The repertoires were released in a freely available public database intended as a resource for research on the immune response to SARS-CoV-2. Where HLA class I and class II types were available, the types were taken from metadata supplied by the sample provider, not from assay-based typing. Sample metadata almost always included a de-identified subject ID, COVID-19 status, age in years and sex.

Results and caveats for the whole study, not just this receptor: Clinical and demographic metadata were provided uncurated, with the amount varying by source and participant.

CDR1 and CDR2 were assigned from the germline V gene (reference sequence) as LGHDT and YNNKEL. The CDR3 has 13 amino acids, counting the end cysteine and phenylalanine. Only the CDR3 region is kept as DNA, spanning 39 bases read in frame from base 1. V lost 1 base and J lost 4 bases; the stretch between them is 6 bases long. TCRbeta CDR3 regions were amplified from genomic DNA by means of the immunoSEQ Assay, a bias-controlled multiplex PCR. The original methods were these. The number of nucleated cells in each sample was estimated by amplification of reference gene primers within the assay. Sequence reads were collapsed and filtered to measure the absolute abundance of every unique TCRbeta CDR3 rearrangement. For each sample, productive Simpson clonality was calculated as the square root of Simpson's diversity index across productive rearrangements. In TCRdb, the immuneACCESS table is reduced to in-frame sequences with V and J assigned. These tables do not hold every clone; where another copy was compared, an unresolved V gene accounts for under half, and the others remain unexplained. Clonal size and the V and J genes are those of that table, whereas D and trimming came from the DNA. The sample table lists roughly 15,000 clones, around 91% of them with a count of one. Of the sample, 4% to 5.5% falls within the top ten clones.

Whole blood was collected in K2EDTA tubes by collaborating institutions according to the institutions' own protocols. For TCRbeta analysis, collaborator samples were shipped as frozen whole blood, as isolated PBMCs, or as DNA extracted from either sample type. On this clone itself: Its recognized antigen is unknown. No much larger clone is present one base from it, and per-base qualities are unavailable.

Sequenced input: peripheral blood. The receptor chain draws on TRBV3-1 (or the pseudogene TRBV3-2) and TRBJ2-3, with the D gene not clear enough to name. The TCR originated in a man aged 55-75 years with active COVID-19. The nucleotide sequence is TGTGCCAGCAGCCAAGCTAGTGCAGATACGCAGTATTTT. This translates into CASSQASADTQYF.